Listed below are T cell receptor beta chains from one sample, sequenced in a study of metastatic and nonmetastatic thyroid tumors. TCRdb re-clonotyped the PCR reads via MiXCR. The table lists 15,000 to 20,000 clones, around a quarter of them singletons. Specimen: blood. The receptors stem from a female donor with papillary thyroid cancer or a benign thyroid nodule (not recorded which). Some clones in this sample may be carry-over from other donors' samples. The conserved cysteine and the conserved F or W are not part of the CDR3 here. The order of the fields is CDR3 protein, V gene, J gene.

ASSLFSYNEQF,TRBV5-8,TRBJ2-1
SARDTSGRGDEQF,TRBV20-1,TRBJ2-1
VSSLYRGQDTQY,TRBV28,TRBJ2-3
ASSPGSQGAYNEQF,TRBV18,TRBJ2-1
SARDPYEQY,TRBV20-1,TRBJ2-7
ASSRPGRYYNSPLH,TRBV28,TRBJ1-6
SADMTSGSEQY,TRBV20-1,TRBJ2-7
ASSSLAGGRETQY,TRBV11-2,TRBJ2-5
VSISAGTAAWQQY,TRBV11-3,TRBJ2-7
SASGTGATSYEQY,TRBV20-1,TRBJ2-7
ASSLGGSRDGELF,TRBV5-4,TRBJ2-2
ASSPRWSGTETHEQY,TRBV19,TRBJ2-7
SAGTVRADTQY,TRBV20-1,TRBJ2-3
ASSLAGPKGEKLF,TRBV12-3/TRBV12-4,TRBJ1-4
ASILAHGTNQPQH,TRBV27,TRBJ1-5
ASSPGQGARNEKLF,TRBV12-3/TRBV12-4,TRBJ1-4
SARDSGNLGETQY,TRBV20-1,TRBJ2-5
ASGLYMYGDEQF,TRBV12-5,TRBJ2-1
ASSQRQRDSPHNEQF,TRBV14,TRBJ2-1
ASSRGGGDTEAF,TRBV4-1,TRBJ1-1
SARDPQLDYEQY,TRBV20-1,TRBJ2-7
ASRRASGITGELF,TRBV25-1,TRBJ2-2
SSTPWTANTGELF,TRBV20-1,TRBJ2-2
SARLVGLAGGSSYEQY,TRBV20-1,TRBJ2-7
SASGSTGELF,TRBV20-1,TRBJ2-2
ASSPRGDRSYNEQF,TRBV11-2,TRBJ2-1
SVGGDRVEAF,TRBV29-1,TRBJ1-1
AIIYEVYTGELF,TRBV6-5,TRBJ2-2
ASSDRGVTGELF,TRBV19,TRBJ2-2
ASSPGDRGMNTEAF,TRBV28,TRBJ1-1
ASSLGEFTDTQY,TRBV5-1,TRBJ2-3
AISPVWGRETQY,TRBV5-5,TRBJ2-5
ASSQEPGNQPQH,TRBV3-1,TRBJ1-5
ASSMTGNEQY,TRBV19,TRBJ2-7
ASSFREGGTEAF,TRBV5-6,TRBJ1-1
ASIHRVRAF,TRBV12-3/TRBV12-4,TRBJ1-1
ASSTHGAAYEQY,TRBV25-1,TRBJ2-7
ASSGVSPGNTEAF,TRBV27,TRBJ1-1
ASSSRTGAFRTQY,TRBV27,TRBJ2-5
ASSDPFLGSGGF,TRBV6-1,TRBJ2-1